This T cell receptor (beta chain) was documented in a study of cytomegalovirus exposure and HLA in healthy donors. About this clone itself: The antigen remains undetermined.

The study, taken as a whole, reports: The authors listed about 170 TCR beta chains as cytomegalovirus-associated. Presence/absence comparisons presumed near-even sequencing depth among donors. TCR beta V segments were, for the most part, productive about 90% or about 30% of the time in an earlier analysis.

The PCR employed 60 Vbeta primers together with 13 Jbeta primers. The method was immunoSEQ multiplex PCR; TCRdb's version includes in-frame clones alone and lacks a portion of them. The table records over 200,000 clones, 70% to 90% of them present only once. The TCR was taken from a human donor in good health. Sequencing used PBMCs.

Written as DNA, the CDR3 is TGTGCCAGCAGCGAGGATCCGGATTCACCCCTCCACTTT. It codes for CASSEDPDSPLHF. The chain carries TRBV7-2 and TRBJ1-6, with no clear D. The CDR3 loop spans 13 amino acids. The germline CDR1 and CDR2 sequences are SGHTA and FQGNSA. The V end was cut by 5 bases, the J end by 8 bases, with 10 bases between.